This paragraph covers one T cell receptor (beta chain) sequence. Its target is unknown. The PCR contained 60 Vbeta and 13 Jbeta primers. How the authors handled the data: In a later analysis, of approximately 81 million unique beta chains, about 12 million appeared in at least two donors. The data were produced by immunoSEQ multiplex PCR, yet TCRdb's version contains in-frame clones alone and is incomplete. Clone size and the V and J calls come from that table; the DNA yielded D and trimming. The data contain about 120,000 clones, about 76% of them singletons. This record belongs to a study of cytomegalovirus exposure and HLA in healthy donors. The germline V gene encodes CDR1 SGHAT and CDR2 FQNNGV. Trimming cost V 3 bases and J 1 base, with 11 bases left between them. The CDR3 consists of 15 residues. Notes on the study in general: The dataset shows that most TCR sequences were rare, while some public TCRs occurred in many donors.

V usage is TRBV11-2 and J usage is TRBJ2-3, with D perhaps matching TRBD1 (6 bases). The clonotype was recovered from a woman in her twenties or thirties in good health and CMV-seronegative. The specimen sequenced was PBMCs. In nucleotides, the CDR3 is TGTGCCAGCAGCTTTGGGGGCAGCGGCACAGATACGCAGTATTTT. Protein: CASSFGGSGTDTQYF. Based on the CDR3 plus reference TRBV11-2 and TRBJ2-3, the full variable domain is EAGVAQSPRYKIIEKRQSVAFWCNPISGHATLYWYQQILGQGPKLLIQFQNNGVVDDSQLPKDRFSAERLKGVDSTLKIQPAKLEDSAVYLCASSFGGSGTDTQYFGPGTRLTVL.